Here is one TCR beta chain with its context. Its specificity is unknown. CD45RA+ naive and CD45RA-negative memory subsets were separated from CD4+ cells. Profiling relied on immunoSEQ multiplex PCR, and the TCRdb table lists in-frame clones only, not all of them. The sample consists of more than 550,000 clones, just under 75% of them appearing once. The data derive from a study of shared clonotypes between healthy human individuals. About the research overall: Each donor contributed plates that comprised three CD4 naive, three CD4 memory, two CD8 naive and one CD8 memory. Findings and caveats of the study: Sampling was confined to blood; repertoires within tissues likely differ. Rarefaction showed sorted-subset sequencing was incomplete despite large depth.

Germline V gene sequence: CDR1 SGHTA, CDR2 FQGNSA. The CDR3 consists of 13 residues. V lost 0 bases and J 2 bases, leaving 2 bases between the germline ends. The chain uses TRBV7-2 and TRBJ2-1; D gene uncertain. The material sequenced was memory CD4+ T cells sorted from blood. Subset of the sample: CD45RA-negative fraction. The TCR originated in a woman aged 30 to 39 in good health. The CDR3 bases are TGTGCCAGCAGCTTAGCGGCCTACAATGAGCAGTTCTTC. It specifies CASSLAAYNEQFF.